The 20 T cell receptor beta chains listed next were all sequenced from one sample in a study of tumor and adjacent non-tumor tissue in lung cancer. A modified ARM-PCR protocol with three rounds of nested PCR amplified TCRbeta. In TCRdb, the multiplex PCR reads were re-called with MiXCR into one record per CDR3 protein. The table shows tens of thousands of distinct CDR3 sequences, with roughly 67% occurring only once. RNA was extracted from bulk tissue without any cell sorting. This non-tumor lung sample came from over 3 cm beyond the tumor edge. The source material was distant non-tumor lung tissue. These receptors all come from a woman aged 70-85 years with non-small cell lung cancer.

To note about this clonotype: The junction departs from germline at one end; a sequencing error may be responsible. The V and J genes are TRBV10-2 and TRBJ1-6; D not resolved. Per germline, CDR1 WSHSY and CDR2 SAAADI. The CDR3 has 13 residues. CDR3 DNA sequence: TGCGCCAGCCAGAAGGAGGATAATTCACCCCTCCACTTC. Translated: CASQKEDNSPLHF.

This clonotype was counted only a few times. This may be a read error, as it is one base from a much larger clone. The chain recombines TRBV5-5 with TRBJ2-1; no clear D. The CDR3 totals 13 residues. The germline CDR1 and CDR2 sequences are SGHKS and YYEKEE (reference sequence). V lost 4 bases, J lost 9 bases, and 14 bases lay in between. CDR3 sequence: CASSDPEPGEQFF. Here the CDR3 DNA reads TGTGCCAGCAGCGACCCGGAACCTGGTGAGCAGTTCTTC.

Notes on this clonotype: One end of the junction does not line up with germline, which may come from a read error. The V gene is TRBV4-2, the J gene TRBJ2-1, with D perhaps TRBD1 or TRBD2 (5 bases each). Per germline, CDR1 LGHNA and CDR2 YNFKEQ. CDR3 length: 15 amino acids. Here the CDR3 reads CASSHDGTKNNERFF. In DNA, the CDR3 is TGTGCCAGCAGCCATGATGGGACGAAGAACAATGAGCGGTTCTTC.

At least ten counts were recorded for this clonotype. This chain joins TRBV10-1 and TRBJ2-7, with D possibly TRBD1 on 5 matching bases. V lost 2 bases, J lost 8 bases, and 16 bases lay in between. CDR3 length equals 14 residues. The V gene's germline CDR1 is WNHNN and CDR2 SYGVQD (reference sequence). CDR3 coding DNA: TGCGCCAGCAGTGAGCAAATCGCGACAGCCAAGCAGTACTTC. As protein: CASSEQIATAKQYF.

Points on this clonotype: An end of the junction does not agree with germline; a read error may underlie this. V usage is TRBV12-3 or TRBV12-4 and J usage is TRBJ2-7; D tentatively fits TRBD1 or TRBD2 (5 bases each). The CDR3 has 11 residues. In DNA, the CDR3 is TGTGCCAGCAGTCTGGGGGACGAGCAGTGCTTC. Protein sequence: CASSLGDEQCF.

Remarks on this clonotype: Being one base from a much bigger clone, this may be a read error. The chain employs TRBV20-1 and TRBJ1-5; D gene ambiguous. Per germline, CDR1 DFQATT and CDR2 SNEGSKA (reference sequence). The CDR3 length is 14 residues. Written as DNA, the CDR3 is TGCAATGCTAGTTGGCCGAATAGCAATCAGCCCCAGCATTTT. As protein: CNASWPNSNQPQHF.

This clonotype was counted ten times or more. The chain joins TRBV14 to TRBJ1-3, with a tentative D call TRBD1 (5 bases). Trimming pared 3 bases from V and 0 bases from J, leaving 9 bases between. Germline V gene lookup returns CDR1 SGHDN and CDR2 FVKESK. This CDR3 comprises 15 residues. In nucleotides, the CDR3 is TGTGCCAGCAGCCACGGACAAAGCTCTGGAAACACCATATATTTT. This sequence encodes CASSHGQSSGNTIYF.

The chain links TRBV6-1 to TRBJ2-1; possibly TRBD2 for D (6 bases). The V end was cut by 8 bases, the J end by 7 bases, with 18 bases between. The CDR3 is made up of 14 amino acids. From germline, CDR1 is MNHNS and CDR2 SASEGT. This CDR3 is CASPPLREVNEQFF. DNA of the CDR3: TGTGCCAGCCCTCCCCTCAGGGAGGTAAATGAGCAGTTCTTC.

A few counts support this clonotype. A junction boundary mismatches the germline segment, possibly from a read error. The chain links TRBV6-1 to TRBJ2-3, with 10 bases identical to TRBD1. Judging by the DNA end, TRBJ1-5 fits better; the J call may be wrong. Germline assignment: CDR1 MNHNS and CDR2 SASEGT. The CDR3 totals 15 residues. CDR3 sequence (DNA): TGTCCCAGCATGGACAACCGGGACAGGGGAGATACGCAGCATTTT. The encoded protein is CPSMDNRDRGDTQHF.

As concerns this clonotype: Because the CDR3 is missing its conserved closing phenylalanine or tryptophan, this is likely a read error. This rearrangement joins TRBV5-1 to TRBJ2-5, with D unclear. Deletions cut 3 bases from V and 1 base from J, with 10 bases between. The CDR3 is 14 amino acids. The germline CDR1 and CDR2 sequences are SGHRS and YFSETQ. Written as DNA, the CDR3 is TGCGCCAGCAGCTACACAAACTTCCAAGAGACCCAGTACTTA. Protein product: CASSYTNFQETQYL.

A note on this clonotype: Compared with germline, one end of the junction differs, possibly owing to a read error. J is TRBJ1-1 and V is TRBV10-3, with D possibly being TRBD1 (5 bases). The CDR3 covers 17 residues. Germline values: CDR1 ENHRY, CDR2 SYGVKD. The CDR3 coding sequence is TGTGCCAACAGTGAGTACCTCTCACACGGGGGGAACACTGAAGCTTTCTTT. It codes for CANSEYLSHGGNTEAFF.

This rearrangement joins TRBV13 to TRBJ2-3, with D hard to call. CDR3 size: 13 residues. Germline CDR1 reads PRHDT; CDR2 reads FYEKMQ (reference sequence). V was shortened by 5 bases and J by 1 base, with 7 bases between the two germline ends. The CDR3 region is CASSMGRTDTQYF. DNA for the CDR3: TGTGCCAGCAGCATGGGCCGCACAGATACGCAGTATTTT.

The CDR3, as DNA: TGCGCCAGCAGCTCCTCCGCGACTAGCTCTAGCACAGATACGCAGTATTTT. Translating gives CASSSSATSSSTDTQYF. V is TRBV5-1 and J is TRBJ2-3; 7 bases map to TRBD2. CDR1 and CDR2 (germline): SGHRS, YFSETQ. V was clipped by 3 bases and J by 0 bases; unmatched bases: 10. The length of the CDR3 is 17 residues.

Many counts were recorded for this clonotype. The chain combines TRBV6-2 or TRBV6-3 with TRBJ2-2, with D possibly called TRBD1 or TRBD2 (5 bases each). Per germline, CDR1 MNHEY and CDR2 SVGEGT. This CDR3 spans 14 amino acids. Trimming left V 8 bases short and J 2 bases short, with 12 bases between. Here the CDR3 DNA reads TGTGCCAGCTCCGGGACCTTCAACACCGGGGAGCTGTTTTTT. Amino acid sequence: CASSGTFNTGELFF.

This clonotype was recorded at least ten times. The rearrangement links TRBV6-1 to TRBJ1-5, with 9 bases that match TRBD1. The CDR3 loop spans 16 amino acids. V was pared by 4 bases and J by 8 bases, with 12 bases of the junction left unmatched. The germline CDR1 and CDR2 sequences are MNHNS and SASEGT. CDR3 in DNA: TGTGCCAGCAGTGCCCTAGGACAGGGGTTCGGGGAGCCCCAGCATTTT. Translation: CASSALGQGFGEPQHF.

On this clonotype itself: Since no conserved phenylalanine or tryptophan closes the CDR3, a read error is the likely cause. The chain recombines TRBV4-1 with TRBJ2-3; the match to TRBD2 covers 9 bases. The CDR3 length is 17 residues. CDR1 and CDR2 from the germline V gene are MGHRA and YSYEKL. This CDR3 is CASSQDFAGGPQDTQYS. The CDR3 DNA reads TGCGCCAGTAGCCAAGATTTCGCGGGAGGGCCACAAGATACGCAGTATTCT.

About this clonotype itself: At one of its ends the junction is not consistent with the germline gene, which may arise from a read error. This chain links TRBV6-5 with TRBJ2-1; possibly TRBD2 for D (6 bases). CDR1 MNHEY and CDR2 SVGAGI come from the germline V gene. The CDR3 is 15 amino acids. The CDR3 sequence: CVSSYGEVGYNEQFF. CDR3 coding DNA: TGTGTCAGCAGTTATGGGGAGGTCGGTTACAATGAGCAGTTCTTC.

A note on this clonotype: One junction end does not reproduce the germline sequence, and a read error may be involved. The chain uses TRBV6-1 and TRBJ2-1; 12 bases line up with TRBD2. Germline V gene lookup returns CDR1 MNHNS and CDR2 SASEGT. This CDR3 spans 15 amino acids. CDR3 region: CANGPSTSGRNEQIF. The CDR3 DNA reads as TGTGCCAACGGACCATCGACTAGCGGGAGAAATGAGCAGATCTTC.

Concerning this clonotype itself: A read error may produce the germline difference seen at one junction end. The rearrangement joins TRBV30 to TRBJ1-2, with unresolved D. In germline, CDR1 is GTSNPN, CDR2 SVGIG (reference sequence). The CDR3 covers 11 residues. The chain's CDR3 is CVWSVAYGYIF. The CDR3 bases are TGTGTCTGGAGTGTAGCATATGGCTACATCTTC. Full variable domain (rest looked up from reference TRBV30 and TRBJ1-2): SQTIHQWPATLVQPVGSPLSLECTVEGTSNPNLYWYRQAAGRGLQLLFYSVGIGQISSEVPQNLSASRPQDRQFILSSKKLLLSDSGFYLCVWSVAYGYIFGSGTRLTVV.

On this clonotype itself: This may stem from a read error, because a much larger clone lies one nucleotide away. The rearrangement uses TRBV5-8 and TRBJ2-3, with D unclear. CDR1 is SGHTS, CDR2 YDEGEE, per germline. The CDR3 contains 12 residues. CDR3 bases: TGTGCCGGCAGCTCCACTGAAGAGGCGCAGTATTTT. This translates into CAGSSTEEAQYF. The full variable domain, in which reference TRBV5-8 and TRBJ2-3 provide the parts outside the CDR3, is EAGVTQSPTHLIKTRGQQATLRCSPISGHTSVYWYQQALGLGLQFLLWYDEGEERNRGNFPPRFSGRQFPNYSSELNVNALELEDSALYLCAGSSTEEAQYFGPGTRLTVL.